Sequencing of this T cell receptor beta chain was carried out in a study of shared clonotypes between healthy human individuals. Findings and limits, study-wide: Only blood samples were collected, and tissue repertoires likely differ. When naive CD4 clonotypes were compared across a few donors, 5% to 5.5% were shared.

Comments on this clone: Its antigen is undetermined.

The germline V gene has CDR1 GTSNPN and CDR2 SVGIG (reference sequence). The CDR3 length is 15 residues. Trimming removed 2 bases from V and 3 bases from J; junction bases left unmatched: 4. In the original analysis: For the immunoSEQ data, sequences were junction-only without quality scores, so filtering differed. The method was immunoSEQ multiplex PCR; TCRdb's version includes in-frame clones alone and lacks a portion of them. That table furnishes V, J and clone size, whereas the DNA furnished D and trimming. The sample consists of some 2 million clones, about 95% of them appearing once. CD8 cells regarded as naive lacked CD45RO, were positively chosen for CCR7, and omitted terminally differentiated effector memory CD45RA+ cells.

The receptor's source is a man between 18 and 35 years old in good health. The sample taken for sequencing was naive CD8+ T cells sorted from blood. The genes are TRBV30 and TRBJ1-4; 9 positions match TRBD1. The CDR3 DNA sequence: TGTGCCTGGAGTTTCCGGGACAGGGCTAATGAAAAACTGTTTTTT. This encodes CAWSFRDRANEKLFF.